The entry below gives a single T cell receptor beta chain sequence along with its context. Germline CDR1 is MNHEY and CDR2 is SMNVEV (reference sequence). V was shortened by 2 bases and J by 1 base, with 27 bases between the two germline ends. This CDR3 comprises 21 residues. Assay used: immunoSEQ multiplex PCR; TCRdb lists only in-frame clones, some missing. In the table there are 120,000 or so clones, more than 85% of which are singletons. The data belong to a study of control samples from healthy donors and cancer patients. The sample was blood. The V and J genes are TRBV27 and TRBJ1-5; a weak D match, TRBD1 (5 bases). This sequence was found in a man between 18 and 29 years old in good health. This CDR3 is CASSLPPLRDSREMSNQPQHF. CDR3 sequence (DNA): TGTGCCAGCAGTTTACCCCCTCTCCGGGACTCCCGAGAGATGAGCAATCAGCCCCAGCATTTT.